The sequence of this T cell receptor beta chain was determined in a study of blood T cell repertoires in COVID-19. Study context: PBMCs, B-cell-depleted T cells, or T cells were the source of the cDNA or gDNA that made up the material.

Using immunoSEQ multiplex PCR, the repertoire was profiled, and TCRdb retains in-frame clones only, with some absent. The table records 95,000 to 150,000 clones, roughly 74% of them present only once. Germline CDR1 and CDR2: MNHEY and SMNVEV (reference sequence). This CDR3 is 14 amino acids long. The V gene end was trimmed by 0 bases and the J gene end by 6 bases; junction bases not matched to a gene: 2. To note about this clone: Other DNA sequences from this sample encode an identical CDR3 as well.

The chain has TRBV27 and TRBJ2-1, with 7 bases matching TRBD1. The sample taken for sequencing was peripheral blood. The clonotype was recovered from a man in his sixties with acute or convalescent COVID-19. CDR3 residues: CASSLSRQGNEQFF. The CDR3 DNA reads TGTGCCAGCAGTTTATCTCGACAGGGCAATGAGCAGTTCTTC.